A single sample is the source of the 10 T cell receptor beta chains below, sequenced in a study of CD4+ T cells in melanoma. Method: immunoSEQ multiplex PCR; TCRdb's copy keeps in-frame clones and lacks some. The repertoire has about 140,000 clones, 80% to 95% of them found once; the top ten carry less than 2%. The origin of the receptors is a human donor with melanoma.

CDR3 residues: CASSAGTGGHTEAFF. DNA for the CDR3: TGTGCCAGCAGCGCCGGGACAGGAGGGCATACTGAAGCTTTCTTT. This chain uses TRBV2 with TRBJ1-1; 8 bases align to TRBD1. CDR3 length equals 15 residues. Germline-derived CDR1 and CDR2 are SNHLY and FYNNEI. V shed 6 bases and J 5 bases; nucleotides not matched to a gene: 11.

V gene TRBV5-1 combines with J gene TRBJ1-6, with D hard to call. V was clipped by 1 base and J by 9 bases, with 20 bases between them. The germline CDR1 and CDR2 sequences are SGHRS and YFSETQ. The CDR3 totals 17 residues. CDR3 sequence (DNA): TGCGCCAGCAGCTTGAAGCCGGATTTCGTTTTAAGTTCACCCCTCCACTTT. It is translated as CASSLKPDFVLSSPLHF.

The J gene is TRBJ1-1, the V gene TRBV4-1; D unclear. V lost 1 base to trimming and J lost 1 base, with 7 bases between them. Germline CDR1 is MGHRA and CDR2 is YSYEKL. The CDR3 length is 14 residues. CDR3 residues: CASSQANRNTEAFF. The CDR3 nucleotides are TGCGCCAGCAGCCAAGCGAACCGGAACACTGAAGCTTTCTTT.

The chain employs TRBV4-1 and TRBJ1-1; D is ambiguous. The germline V gene has CDR1 MGHRA and CDR2 YSYEKL. V was pared by 0 bases and J by 3 bases, with 5 bases between. There are 13 residues in the CDR3. The CDR3 DNA follows: TGCGCCAGCAGCCAAGAAAGAGACACTGAAGCTTTCTTT. It yields the protein CASSQERDTEAFF.

The chain is built from TRBV29-1 and TRBJ1-2; possible D gene TRBD1, 5 bases. The germline V gene encodes CDR1 SQVTM and CDR2 ANQGSEA. The CDR3 sequence is 13 residues long. The germline V and J ends were trimmed by 1 base and 4 bases, with 10 bases remaining between them. For the CDR3, the DNA is TGCAGCGTTGAAGCGACAGAACCCTATGGCTACACCTTC. This gives the protein CSVEATEPYGYTF.

The DNA for the CDR3 is TGTGCCAGCAGCCAGTTTGGAGGGACTAGCGGCACAGATACGCAGTATTTT. Translated, it gives CASSQFGGTSGTDTQYF. The chain couples TRBV14 to TRBJ2-3, with TRBD2 identical over 10 bases. This CDR3 comprises 17 residues. Looked up from germline, CDR1 is SGHDN and CDR2 is FVKESK. Unmatched junction bases numbered 7, after V lost 3 bases and J lost 1 base.

The chain is built from TRBV6-1 and TRBJ2-7, with no clear D. V lost 0 bases to trimming and J lost 3 bases, with 12 bases between them. CDR3 length: 15 residues. Germline CDR1 MNHNS, CDR2 SASEGT. CDR3 residues: CASSEALDQIYEQYF. CDR3 nucleotides: TGTGCCAGCAGTGAAGCCTTGGACCAGATCTACGAGCAGTACTTC.

The rearrangement links TRBV6-1 to TRBJ2-3; D might be TRBD2 (6 bases). Germline assignment: CDR1 MNHNS and CDR2 SASEGT. V lost 6 bases, J lost 2 bases, and 12 bases lay in between. The CDR3 extends over 14 amino acids. The CDR3 sequence is CASRMGLHTDTQYF. The CDR3 DNA follows: TGTGCCAGCAGGATGGGACTCCACACAGATACGCAGTATTTT.

The table lists this clone with a count of one. V usage is TRBV7-9 and J usage is TRBJ1-2, with D maybe TRBD1 (5 bases). The germline CDR1 and CDR2 sequences are SEHNR and FQNEAQ (reference sequence). This CDR3 spans 13 amino acids. Trimming pared 5 bases from V and 7 bases from J, leaving 14 bases between. CDR3 in amino acids: CASSPDSSGGYTF. The CDR3 DNA reads as TGTGCCAGCAGCCCCGACAGTAGCGGTGGCTACACCTTC.

The rearrangement uses TRBV6-1 and TRBJ1-2, with 7 bases identical to TRBD1. The CDR3 has 14 residues. CDR1 and CDR2 from the germline V gene are MNHNS and SASEGT. V shed 2 bases, J shed 3 bases, and the junction held 3 bases outside the gene matches. The CDR3 sequence is CASSEWDSHYGYTF. The CDR3 nucleotides are TGTGCCAGCAGTGAATGGGACAGCCACTATGGCTACACCTTC.